This T cell receptor beta chain was found in a study of tumor-infiltrating lymphocytes in localized non-small cell lung cancer. Study-level background: The cohort mixed smokers and never-smokers, several histologies, and some post-neoadjuvant-chemotherapy samples.

Using immunoSEQ multiplex PCR, the repertoire was profiled, and TCRdb retains in-frame clones only, with some absent. Of approximately 9,500 clones listed, around 72% are singletons. The trim removed 8 bases at V and 1 base at J, leaving 8 bases unmatched. The CDR3 contains 15 residues. Per the germline V gene, CDR1 is LNHDA and CDR2 is SQIVND (reference sequence). Study-wide points: IM1 and IM2 tumors showed no difference in T-cell fraction.

Details on this clone: The antigen is not known.

The chain links TRBV19 to TRBJ2-5; 9 bases line up with TRBD1. The sequence was obtained from a human donor with non-small cell lung cancer. Specimen: lung tumor tissue. This CDR3 is CASSPGQGRQETQYF. CDR3 bases: TGTGCCAGTTCTCCGGGACAGGGCCGCCAAGAGACCCAGTACTTC.